The 6 T cell receptor beta chains listed next were all sequenced from one sample in a study of chemoradiotherapy in HPV16-positive cancers. Clones were sequenced by immunoSEQ multiplex PCR, and TCRdb holds only the in-frame ones, with some missing. The table includes about 4,000 clones, around 94% detected once. Sampling took place from a patient who underwent chemoradiotherapy. The receptors stem from a human donor with HPV-associated anogenital cancer.

Only a few counts were recorded for this clone. This chain connects TRBV29-1 to TRBJ1-2; D perhaps matches TRBD1 (5 bases). V gave up 3 bases and J gave up 8 bases, with 16 bases separating them. This CDR3 has 13 amino acids. Germline lookup yields CDR1 SQVTM and CDR2 ANQGSEA. The CDR3 region is CSVDGGGDTGYTF. The DNA for the CDR3 is TGCAGCGTTGATGGCGGGGGAGATACAGGCTACACCTTC.

V usage is TRBV6-5 and J usage is TRBJ2-7; 9 nucleotides align to TRBD1. Germline V lookup: CDR1 MNHEY, CDR2 SVGAGI. CDR3 size: 15 residues. V was clipped by 5 bases and J by 3 bases; unmatched bases: 8. The CDR3 reads CASSPRTGAIYEQYF. The CDR3 coding sequence is TGTGCCAGCAGTCCCAGGACAGGGGCGATCTACGAGCAGTACTTC.

The rearrangement uses TRBV5-4 and TRBJ2-3; D is possibly TRBD1 or TRBD2 (6 bases each). V lost 2 bases and J lost 6, with 13 bases in between. This CDR3 has 14 amino acids. Germline values: CDR1 SGHNT, CDR2 YYREEE (reference sequence). Here the CDR3 DNA reads TGTGCCAGCAGCTTTGGGGGCGGGGTGGATACGCAGTATTTT. The encoded protein is CASSFGGGVDTQYF.

V is TRBV7-9 and J is TRBJ1-2; a weak D match, TRBD1 (5 bases). The germline gives CDR1 SEHNR, CDR2 FQNEAQ (reference sequence). This CDR3 contains 14 residues. V lost 5 bases and J 4 bases, leaving 14 bases between the germline ends. The CDR3 is CASSAPGVGYGYTF. Here the CDR3 DNA reads TGTGCCAGCAGCGCACCGGGGGTGGGCTATGGCTACACCTTC.

The V and J genes are TRBV5-5 and TRBJ1-2; TRBD1 matches 8 bases. The CDR3 runs 16 residues. The V segment lost 4 bases and the J segment 7 bases; nucleotides outside the gene matches: 15. Germline loops: CDR1 SGHKS, CDR2 YYEKEE (reference sequence). CDR3 amino acids: CASSQWGSTGGSGYTF. DNA of the CDR3: TGTGCCAGCAGCCAGTGGGGGTCTACAGGGGGTTCTGGCTACACCTTC.

The chain links TRBV7-3 to TRBJ1-2, with D hard to call. V was clipped by 4 bases and J by 8 bases, with 14 bases between them. The CDR3 has 13 amino acids. Germline values: CDR1 SGHTA, CDR2 FQGTGA. The CDR3 nucleotides are TGTGCCAGCAGCTACGACCAGGCAGGAGGCTACACCTTC. Encoded protein: CASSYDQAGGYTF.